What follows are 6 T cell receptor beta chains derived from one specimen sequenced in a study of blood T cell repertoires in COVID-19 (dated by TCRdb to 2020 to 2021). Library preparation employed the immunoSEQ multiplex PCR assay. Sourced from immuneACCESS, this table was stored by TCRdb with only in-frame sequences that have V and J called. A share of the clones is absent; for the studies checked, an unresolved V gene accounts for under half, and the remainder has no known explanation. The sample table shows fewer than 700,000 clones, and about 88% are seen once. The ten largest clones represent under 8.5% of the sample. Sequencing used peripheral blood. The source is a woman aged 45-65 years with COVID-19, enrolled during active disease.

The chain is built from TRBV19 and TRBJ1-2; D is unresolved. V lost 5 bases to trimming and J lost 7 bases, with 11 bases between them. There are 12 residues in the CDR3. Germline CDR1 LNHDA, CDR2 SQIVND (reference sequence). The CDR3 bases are TGTGCCAGTAGTTACGGGTCATCTGGCTACACCTTC. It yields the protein CASSYGSSGYTF.

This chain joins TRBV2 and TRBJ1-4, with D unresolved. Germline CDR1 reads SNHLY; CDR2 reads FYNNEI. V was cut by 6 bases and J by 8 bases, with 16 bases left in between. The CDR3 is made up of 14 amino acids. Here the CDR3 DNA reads TGTGCCAGCAGGGGCAGCCCCCGCTGGGAAAAACTGTTTTTT. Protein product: CASRGSPRWEKLFF.

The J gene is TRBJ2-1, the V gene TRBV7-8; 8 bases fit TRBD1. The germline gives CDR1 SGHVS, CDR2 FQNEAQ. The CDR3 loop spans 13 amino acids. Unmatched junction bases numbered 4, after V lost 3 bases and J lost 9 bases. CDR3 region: CASSLTGVGEQFF. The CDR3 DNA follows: TGTGCCAGCAGCTTGACAGGGGTCGGTGAGCAGTTCTTC.

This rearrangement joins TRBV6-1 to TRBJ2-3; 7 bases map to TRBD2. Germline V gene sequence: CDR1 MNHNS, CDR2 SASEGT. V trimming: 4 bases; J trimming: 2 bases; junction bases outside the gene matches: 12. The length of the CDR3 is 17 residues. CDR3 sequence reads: CASSAVGGKAHTDTQYF. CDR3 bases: TGTGCCAGCAGTGCGGTGGGGGGGAAGGCCCACACAGATACGCAGTATTTT.

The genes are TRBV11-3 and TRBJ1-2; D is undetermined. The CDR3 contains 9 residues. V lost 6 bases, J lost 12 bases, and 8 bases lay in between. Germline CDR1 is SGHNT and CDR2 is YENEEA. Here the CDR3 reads CASRPRDTF. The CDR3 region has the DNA TGTGCCAGCAGACCCCGGGACACCTTC.

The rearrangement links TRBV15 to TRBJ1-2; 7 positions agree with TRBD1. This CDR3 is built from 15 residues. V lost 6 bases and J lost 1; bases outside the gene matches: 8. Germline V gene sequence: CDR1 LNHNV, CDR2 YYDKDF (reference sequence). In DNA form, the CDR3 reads TGTGCCACCAGGGTAGACAGGGTGGATAACTATGGCTACACCTTC. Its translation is CATRVDRVDNYGYTF.